This T cell receptor beta chain was sequenced in a study of T cells in Graves' hyperthyroidism and ophthalmopathy (dated by TCRdb to the late 2010s). Background for the entire study: Peripheral blood was collected at initial diagnosis, before any treatment. To identify TCR V-J signatures that set the groups apart, the researchers used a discovery cohort of 90 to 100 patients, made up of approximately 43 with Graves' ophthalmopathy and about 55 with stable Graves' hyperthyroidism. Prospective prediction of ophthalmopathy was tested in an independent validation cohort of 18 to 20 hyperthyroidism patients and 17 patients who later progressed to ophthalmopathy. The 75 to 100 discovery patients were divided at random into training and test sets in a 7:3 ratio. In more than 5 Graves' hyperthyroidism patients, the study also compared T-cell repertoires from thyroid tissue with T-cell repertoires from blood. After blood sampling, hyperthyroidism patients were treated with methimazole at a starting dose of 30 mg daily, and ophthalmopathy patients were treated with high-dose intravenous methylprednisolone. According to the paper, TCR Vbeta CDR3 sequencing was carried out on some 130 peripheral blood samples, which came from under 50 ophthalmopathy, fewer than 80 hyperthyroidism and roughly 17 progressor patients. The investigation overall reported the following: Most expanded thyroid clonotypes (frequency above 0.001) were also detected in blood, a finding suggesting that blood repertoires may reflect thyroid immune responses. A model built on a 13 V-J signature distinguished ophthalmopathy from stable hyperthyroidism, reaching roughly 88% sensitivity and around 81% specificity in cross-validation and 80%/75% in testing. In validation, the model predicted progression to ophthalmopathy a median of about 6 months before onset, with approximately 68% sensitivity and about 72% specificity. No statistical method was used to set the sample size in advance, and investigators knew the group allocation.

Stable Graves' hyperthyroidism was defined as the absence of progression to ophthalmopathy over 18 months of follow-up. The hyperthyroidism patients were between 18 and 65 years old and newly diagnosed, with a disease duration of less than 2 months. Any patient with an uncontrolled infection, another autoimmune disease, pregnancy or lactation was excluded. Diagnoses were based on clinical symptoms, serum thyroxine and TRAb, thyroid ultrasound and orbital computed tomography. Ficoll-Paque density gradient centrifugation was used to isolate PBMCs from around 9.1 ml of fresh peripheral blood. Trizol reagent was used to extract total RNA, and RNA quality was then checked on an Agilent 2100 Bioanalyzer. TCR beta CDR3 regions were amplified from RNA transcripts. A first-round RT-PCR of the TCR CDR3 used the HTBI primer set with the Qiagen OneStep RT-PCR kit. Libraries were constructed in a second round of multiplex PCR, after which size selection and purification were performed. Sequencing of the libraries was done on an Illumina HiSeq2000 using paired-end 100 bp reads. The published analysis was carried out like this. SOAPnuke was used to process the raw data, removing reads that contained adapters or uncalled bases, had a mean Phred below 15, or lacked an exact match to the constant primer or identifier. COPE v1.2.5 was used to merge the high-quality paired reads, and each unique nucleotide sequence was defined as a clonotype. Clonotypes were aligned to IMGT TRBV, TRBD and TRBJ reference segments using MiTCR v1.1. Only V-J combinations with frequency above 0.0001, covering 99% to 99.2% of repertoires, were analysed. A TCS score was defined as the ratio of F50 (clonal expansion) to E x V (chaos), with BLOSUM62-based TCRdist applied between CDR3 peptides within each V-J. Welch's t-statistics and random forest reduced around 550 V-J features to 10 to 15, which were used in a naive Bayes classifier (R e1071). Thyroid-blood repertoire similarity was quantified with the Morisita-Horn index. The public reads were reanalyzed by TCRdb: fastp trimming at Q25, MiXCR alignment, in-frame beta chains only. Rows with a matching CDR3 protein are joined into one entry that keeps the most common DNA and genes. For this entry, the V and J calls and clone size follow TCRdb and not the study's own pipeline. Within this sample are around 700,000 distinct CDR3 sequences, with 30% to 40% of them counted one time only. In total, the top ten clones hold around 29% of the sample.

CDR3 length: 14 amino acids, cysteine to phenylalanine. Only CDR3 DNA remains: 42 bases, in frame from the first base. At the junction V is shortened by 4 bases and J by 11 bases, with 20 bases in between. The germline V gene (reference sequence) provides CDR1 SEHNR and CDR2 FQNEAQ. On this clonotype itself: The target of this receptor is not known. No base quality information exists; no much larger clone differs at one position.

Input material: blood. This sequence originates from a woman in her forties with Graves' hyperthyroidism. The rearranged segments are TRBV7-9 and TRBJ1-1; a weak D assignment points to TRBD1 (5 bases agree). The CDR3 protein: CASSSGALTGEAFF. The nucleotides read TGTGCCAGCAGCTCTGGAGCCCTTACAGGAGAGGCTTTCTTT.